A single sample gave rise to the 15 T cell receptor beta chains below, sequenced in a study of post-analysis software for immune sequencing data. Notes on the study in general: Several TRBV segments (TRBV5-6, TRBV5-1 and TRBV20-1 among them) occurred more frequently in patients than in controls.

Tagging with unique molecular identifiers was a feature of the TCR beta cDNA libraries. TCRdb re-called the PCR reads with MiXCR, one entry per CDR3 protein. The sample contains fewer than 900,000 distinct CDR3 sequences, under 60% of which appear only once. These receptors' targets are unknown. The sequenced sample consisted of blood. The receptors derive from a girl aged 10 to 17 with multiple sclerosis.

The V call is TRBV7-3, the J call TRBJ1-1; D is ambiguous. Trimming left V 2 bases short and J 2 bases short, with 9 bases between. This CDR3 has 14 amino acids. CDR1 is SGHTA and CDR2 is FQGTGA in the germline V gene. The DNA of the CDR3 is TGTGCCAGCAGCTTATTTGGGTACAACACTGAAGCTTTCTTT. It yields the protein CASSLFGYNTEAFF.

This clonotype has a handful of counts. The rearrangement uses TRBV11-3 and TRBJ2-5; 7 nucleotides match TRBD1. The germline gives CDR1 SGHNT, CDR2 YENEEA. This CDR3 is built from 14 residues. V was pared by 6 bases and J by 2 bases, with 6 bases of the junction left unmatched. CDR3 protein: CASSRQGWQETQYF. The CDR3 nucleotides read TGTGCCAGCAGTAGACAGGGATGGCAAGAGACCCAGTACTTC. Using reference TRBV11-3 and TRBJ2-5 for the parts outside the CDR3, the full variable domain is EAGVVQSPRYKIIEKKQPVAFWCNPISGHNTLYWYLQNLGQGPELLIRYENEEAVDDSQLPKDRFSAERLKGVDSTLKIQPAELGDSAVYLCASSRQGWQETQYFGPGTRLLVL.

The V and J genes are TRBV30 and TRBJ2-5; TRBD1 matches 7 bases. Germline V gene sequence: CDR1 GTSNPN, CDR2 SVGIG (reference sequence). The CDR3 is 15 residues long. The V gene end was trimmed by 0 bases and the J gene end by 2 bases; junction bases not matched to a gene: 6. The CDR3 DNA is TGTGCCTGGAGTGTACAAGGCAGGGGGCAAGAGACCCAGTACTTC. Amino acids: CAWSVQGRGQETQYF.

The CDR3 nucleotides are TGTGCCAGCAGCCAAGGCGGGACTTATACCGGGGAGCTGTTTTTT. Residues: CASSQGGTYTGELFF. J is TRBJ2-2 and V is TRBV4-2; a possible D gene is TRBD2 (6 bases). CDR3 length: 15 residues. The V gene lost 1 base and the J gene lost 5 bases, with 11 bases spanning the gap. Germline loops: CDR1 LGHNA, CDR2 YNFKEQ.

This clonotype was detected only a few times. This sequence joins TRBV5-1 and TRBJ2-3, with TRBD1 as a possible D gene (6 bases). From germline, CDR1 is SGHRS and CDR2 YFSETQ. There are 16 residues in the CDR3. V gave up 0 bases and J gave up 6 bases, with 17 bases separating them. The CDR3 DNA follows: TGCGCCAGCAGCTTGGAGGGGACACAGTCGACCGATACGCAGTATTTT. Protein product: CASSLEGTQSTDTQYF. Based on the CDR3 plus reference TRBV5-1 and TRBJ2-3, the full variable domain is KAGVTQTPRYLIKTRGQQVTLSCSPISGHRSVSWYQQTPGQGLQFLFEYFSETQRNKGNFPGRFSGRQFSNSRSEMNVSTLELGDSALYLCASSLEGTQSTDTQYFGPGTRLTVL.

This clonotype was picked up a small number of times. The chain couples TRBV6-2 or TRBV6-3 to TRBJ2-5, with 7 bases lining up with TRBD2. The J call is doubtful: the DNA matches TRBJ2-7 better. The germline gives CDR1 MNHEY, CDR2 SVGEGT. This CDR3 region has 15 residues. DNA for the CDR3: TGTGCCAGCAGTTTGAGTTTGAGCGGGACGGGCGAGCAGTACTTC. Translation: CASSLSLSGTGEQYF.

This clonotype was seen a single time. The chain combines TRBV7-2 with TRBJ1-6; unclear D gene. The CDR3 spans 17 residues. Germline V gene data show CDR1 as SGHTA and CDR2 as FQGNSA. V was clipped by 5 bases and J by 0 bases, with 14 bases between them. CDR3 sequence (DNA): TGTGCCAGCAGCCGGGGAGCCGGGAGCTCCTATAATTCACCCCTCCACTTT. Translated: CASSRGAGSSYNSPLHF.

V usage is TRBV10-3 and J usage is TRBJ2-3, with D tentatively TRBD1 or TRBD2 (5 bases each). Trimming stripped 2 bases from V and 1 base from J, with 10 bases between. This CDR3 contains 15 residues. Germline CDR1 and CDR2: ENHRY and SYGVKD. CDR3 sequence (DNA): TGTGCCATCAGTGAGGAGGGGCTCGGCACAGATACGCAGTATTTT. Amino acids: CAISEEGLGTDTQYF.

This chain links TRBV12-3 or TRBV12-4 with TRBJ2-1, with D uncertain. The CDR3 totals 13 residues. Trimming removed 1 base from V and 9 bases from J, with 10 bases in between. CDR3 DNA sequence: TGTGCCAGCAGTTTAGGGGGTTTGTTTGAGCAGTTCTTC. This encodes CASSLGGLFEQFF.

The chain recombines TRBV5-6 with TRBJ2-5; D gene ambiguous. Germline assignment: CDR1 SGHDT and CDR2 YYEEEE. V lost 0 bases and J 6 bases, leaving 6 bases between the germline ends. There are 12 residues in the CDR3. CDR3 sequence (DNA): TGTGCCAGCAGCTTGGAGTGGCAGACCCAGTACTTC. Its translation: CASSLEWQTQYF.

This clonotype has just a few counts. The chain combines TRBV6-2 or TRBV6-3 with TRBJ2-5, with D possibly being TRBD2 (6 bases). Germline CDR1 MNHEY, CDR2 SVGEGT. This CDR3 comprises 17 residues. The V end lost 0 bases, the J end lost 0 bases, and 14 bases lay between the germline ends. The CDR3 loop reads CASSYSRLAENQETQYF. The CDR3 region has the DNA TGTGCCAGCAGTTACTCGAGGTTAGCGGAAAACCAAGAGACCCAGTACTTC.

This clonotype was seen more than once but under ten times. The rearrangement uses TRBV4-2 and TRBJ2-1; 8 nucleotides match TRBD2. Germline CDR1 and CDR2: LGHNA and YNFKEQ. The CDR3 has 17 residues. V was clipped by 0 bases and J by 2 bases; unmatched bases: 6. DNA of the CDR3: TGTGCCAGCAGCCAAGATAGAGACGGGAGGGCCTACAATGAGCAGTTCTTC. Its protein product is CASSQDRDGRAYNEQFF.

This clonotype was recorded a few times. The chain has TRBV12-3 or TRBV12-4 and TRBJ2-4; D is uncertain. V shed 3 bases and J shed 9 bases, with 9 bases lying between them. This CDR3 has 12 amino acids. CDR3 sequence (DNA): TGTGCCAGCAGTTTTGGTAAAGGCATTCAGTACTTC. This sequence encodes CASSFGKGIQYF.

This clonotype turned up a few times. This chain joins TRBV29-1 and TRBJ1-1; TRBD1 might be the D (6 bases). The CDR3 length is 13 residues. Trimming stripped 5 bases from V and 3 bases from J, with 13 bases between. Germline V gene sequence: CDR1 SQVTM, CDR2 ANQGSEA. CDR3 residues: CSVRRGADTEAFF. CDR3 nucleotides: TGCAGCGTTCGGCGGGGGGCGGACACTGAAGCTTTCTTT.

The V call is TRBV7-9, the J call TRBJ2-1; 7 nucleotides match TRBD2. The CDR3 has 15 residues. Germline loops: CDR1 SEHNR, CDR2 FQNEAQ (reference sequence). V was clipped by 4 bases and J by 5 bases; unmatched bases: 8. The CDR3 sequence is CASSWGALADNEQFF. DNA for the CDR3: TGTGCCAGCAGCTGGGGTGCCCTAGCGGACAATGAGCAGTTCTTC.